This entry concerns a single T cell receptor (beta chain). The target antigen is unknown. The V gene's germline CDR1 is MNHNY and CDR2 SVGAGI (reference sequence). Trimming cost V 5 bases and J 5 bases, with 10 bases left between them. This CDR3 spans 13 amino acids. This sample stems from a study of spatial heterogeneity in lung cancer. The overall study: Detection consistently captured more beta-chain sequences than alpha-chain sequences.

Sample time point: sample taken at primary tumor resection. Without sorting, whole RNA was sequenced from tumor, nontumor lung or frozen PBMC. Some 72 TRACERx patients with early, untreated non-small cell lung cancer donated samples. TCR cDNA molecules each had a unique molecular identifier. TCRdb re-analysed the 5' RACE reads in MiXCR, keeping a single row per CDR3 protein. This sample has about 86,000 distinct CDR3 sequences, with 10% to 15% found just once. Overall study findings and caveats: Whereas they appeared in blood less at follow-up, ubiquitous expanded tumor TCRs appeared there more at resection.

The sample in question was PBMCs, obtained at surgery. The chain is built from TRBV6-6 and TRBJ2-1, with TRBD1 as a possible D gene (5 bases). The clonotype originates from a male donor with early-stage non-small cell lung cancer. CDR3 DNA: TGTGCCAGCAGTCTCCTCAGGGACAATGAGCAGTTCTTC. Translated, it gives CASSLLRDNEQFF.